Below, 14 T cell receptor beta chains from the same sample are listed, as sequenced in a study of shared clonotypes between healthy human individuals (dated by TCRdb to 2019 to 2021). Library method: the immunoSEQ multiplex PCR assay. TCRdb's version of the immuneACCESS table is confined to in-frame rearrangements and falls short of the full clone set. An unresolved V gene accounts for under half of the shortfall where checked; the remainder is of unknown origin. The sample yields 2 million to 2.5 million clones; under 95% were counted once. Jointly, the top ten make up around 0.4% of the sample. Material for sequencing was naive CD4+ T cells from PBMCs. Sample cell subset or site, as interpreted from the label and publication: CD45RA+ positively selected. Receptor source: a man between 18 and 35 years old in good health. Some clones in this sample may be carry-over from other donors' samples.

The V call is TRBV11-2, the J call TRBJ2-2; possibly TRBD2 for D (5 bases). The CDR3 spans 16 residues. Trimming stripped 0 bases from V and 6 bases from J, with 14 bases between. The germline CDR1 and CDR2 sequences are SGHAT and FQNNGV. For the CDR3, the DNA is TGTGCCAGCAGCTTAGATCCCCGGGGTGTAGCCGGGGAGCTGTTTTTT. Protein: CASSLDPRGVAGELFF.

V gene TRBV28 combines with J gene TRBJ2-3; 11 nucleotides align to TRBD2. V shed 8 bases and J 6 bases; nucleotides not matched to a gene: 10. The CDR3 runs 15 residues. CDR1 and CDR2 from the germline V gene are MDHEN and SYDVKM. The CDR3 sequence is CASRDSGRAGDTQYF. The DNA of the CDR3 is TGTGCCAGCCGGGATAGCGGGAGGGCCGGCGATACGCAGTATTTT.

The rearrangement joins TRBV28 to TRBJ2-1; 12 bases map to TRBD2. Germline CDR1 reads MDHEN; CDR2 reads SYDVKM. The CDR3 totals 13 residues. V shed 8 bases and J 8 bases; nucleotides not matched to a gene: 4. DNA of the CDR3: TGTGCCAGCCTAGCGGGAGGGTCTGATGAGCAGTTCTTC. It is translated as CASLAGGSDEQFF.

Only one count was recorded for this clone. The V and J genes are TRBV7-9 and TRBJ2-1; the match to TRBD2 covers 9 bases. The V and J ends lost 5 bases and 3 bases, in that order; junction bases with no gene match: 2. This CDR3 region has 14 residues. Germline V gene sequence: CDR1 SEHNR, CDR2 FQNEAQ (reference sequence). DNA for the CDR3: TGTGCCAGCAGCAGACTAGCGGACTACAATGAGCAGTTCTTC. It translates to CASSRLADYNEQFF.

V is TRBV5-1 and J is TRBJ1-4, with a possible D match to TRBD1 (5 bases). The CDR3 runs 15 residues. Germline V gene lookup returns CDR1 SGHRS and CDR2 YFSETQ. V lost 4 bases, J lost 3 bases, and 13 bases lay in between. The CDR3 loop reads CASSGTGSPNEKLFF. The CDR3 nucleotides are TGCGCCAGCAGCGGGACGGGGTCCCCTAATGAAAAACTGTTTTTT.

V gene TRBV2 combines with J gene TRBJ2-5; unclear D gene. The CDR3 is 12 amino acids. The V gene lost 7 bases and the J gene lost 5 bases, with 11 bases spanning the gap. Germline V CDR1 and CDR2: SNHLY, FYNNEI. The CDR3 sequence is CASTSMRETQYF. CDR3 bases: TGTGCCAGCACTTCGATGAGGGAGACCCAGTACTTC.

The rearrangement uses TRBV28 and TRBJ1-3; D remains ambiguous. Germline CDR1 and CDR2: MDHEN and SYDVKM. The length of the CDR3 is 16 residues. V was pared by 8 bases and J by 3 bases, with 20 bases between. CDR3 loop: CASREGVGSGGNTIYF. The CDR3 nucleotides are TGTGCCAGCCGGGAAGGAGTAGGCTCAGGTGGAAACACCATATATTTT. Full variable domain (missing parts from reference TRBV28 and TRBJ1-3): DVKVTQSSRYLVKRTGEKVFLECVQDMDHENMFWYRQDPGLGLRLIYFSYDVKMKEKGDIPEGYSVSREKKERFSLILESASTNQTSMYLCASREGVGSGGNTIYFGEGSWLTVV.

This clone was observed once. The rearrangement links TRBV14 to TRBJ2-7; TRBD1 agrees at 9 bases. The CDR3 has 16 residues. The V segment lost 4 bases and the J segment 6 bases; nucleotides outside the gene matches: 13. Germline lookup yields CDR1 SGHDN and CDR2 FVKESK. The CDR3 loop is CASSRSSGQGSLEQYF. The CDR3 bases are TGTGCCAGCAGCCGATCATCGGGACAGGGATCCCTCGAGCAGTACTTC.

This sequence joins TRBV7-2 and TRBJ1-5; TRBD1 aligns across 9 bases. Germline lookup yields CDR1 SGHTA and CDR2 FQGNSA. V dropped 5 bases and J dropped 5; count of bases not matched to a gene: 4. CDR3 length equals 14 residues. CDR3 in amino acids: CASSRDRVDQPQHF. The CDR3 DNA reads as TGTGCCAGCAGCCGGGACAGGGTGGATCAGCCCCAGCATTTT. The entire variable domain, with the rest obtained from reference TRBV7-2 and TRBJ1-5, is as follows: GAGVSQSPSNKVTEKGKDVELRCDPISGHTALYWYRQSLGQGLEFLIYFQGNSAPDKSGLPSDRFSAERTGGSVSTLTIQRTQQEDSAVYLCASSRDRVDQPQHFGDGTRLSIL.

In the case of this clone: An end of the junction does not agree with germline; a read error may underlie this. The DNA for the CDR3 is TGTGCCAGCAGCCTAGCCGGCAGGGTAGCCTTTTGGGTCAAAAACATTCAGTACTTC. It encodes CASSLAGRVAFWVKNIQYF. The chain couples TRBV7-2 to TRBJ2-4; perhaps D is TRBD1 or TRBD2 (5 bases each). The CDR3 runs to 19 residues. Looked up from germline, CDR1 is SGHTA and CDR2 is FQGNSA.

V gene TRBV30 combines with J gene TRBJ1-1; D gene uncertain. The germline V and J ends were trimmed by 0 bases and 4 bases, with 12 bases remaining between them. The CDR3 covers 14 residues. The germline CDR1 and CDR2 sequences are GTSNPN and SVGIG (reference sequence). CDR3 region: CAWSVPREGTEAFF. The CDR3 DNA reads TGTGCCTGGAGTGTTCCAAGGGAGGGCACTGAAGCTTTCTTT.

This chain joins TRBV28 and TRBJ1-5; 8 nucleotides match TRBD1. Germline assignment: CDR1 MDHEN and CDR2 SYDVKM. J gave up 0 bases and V 4 bases, and 11 bases lay outside the gene matches. CDR3 length: 18 amino acids. For the CDR3, the DNA is TGTGCCAGCAGTTCTTGGACAGGGAACGAGTATAGCAATCAGCCCCAGCATTTT. This encodes CASSSWTGNEYSNQPQHF. Variable domain in full (rest from reference TRBV28 and TRBJ1-5): DVKVTQSSRYLVKRTGEKVFLECVQDMDHENMFWYRQDPGLGLRLIYFSYDVKMKEKGDIPEGYSVSREKKERFSLILESASTNQTSMYLCASSSWTGNEYSNQPQHFGDGTRLSIL.

This sequence joins TRBV5-4 and TRBJ1-2; D perhaps matches TRBD1 (5 bases). In germline, CDR1 is SGHNT, CDR2 YYREEE (reference sequence). This CDR3 is built from 13 residues. Trimming cost V 1 base and J 5 bases, with 9 bases left between them. The CDR3 spells CASSLREGYGYTF. In nucleotides, the CDR3 is TGTGCCAGCAGCTTGAGGGAGGGGTATGGCTACACCTTC.

The CDR3 region is CASSLDANNEQFF. DNA for the CDR3: TGTGCCAGCAGCTTAGATGCTAACAATGAGCAGTTCTTC. The chain recombines TRBV7-9 with TRBJ2-1, with D unresolved. Germline lookup yields CDR1 SEHNR and CDR2 FQNEAQ (reference sequence). Trimming pared 1 base from V and 5 bases from J, leaving 6 bases between. The CDR3 is 13 residues long.